The table lists the clone carrying this T cell receptor beta chain with a count of one. A J-beta primer mix and a sample-barcoded 5' primer were used in a second PCR of roughly 7 to 12 cycles. In TCRdb, the 5' RACE reads were re-called with MiXCR into one record per CDR3 protein. The sample has roughly 1.9 million distinct CDR3 sequences, 30% to 40% seen once; the top ten hold approximately 22%. This sample is drawn from a study of blood T cells in healthy people across ages. Individuals who donated were healthy Caucasians from Russia aged roughly 6 to 95. The V and J ends lost 4 bases and 5 bases, in that order; junction bases with no gene match: 11. Germline lookup yields CDR1 SGHDT and CDR2 YYEEEE. This CDR3 has 15 residues.

Sequencing was carried out using blood. This chain connects TRBV5-6 to TRBJ1-2; 7 bases line up with TRBD1. The receptor was derived from a human donor in good health. The CDR3 region has the DNA TGTGCCAGCAGCATACTTTACAGGGGCCATTATGGCTACACCTTC. Protein sequence: CASSILYRGHYGYTF.